A single sample is the source of the 19 T cell receptor beta chains below, sequenced in a study of shared clonotypes between healthy human individuals (TCRdb year 2020). The library came from the immunoSEQ multiplex PCR assay. Here the immuneACCESS table is served through TCRdb, limited to in-frame sequences with V and J called. Missing clones are a known gap in these copies; in checked studies unresolved V genes cover under half, and the rest lacks a known reason. The sample records 2.3 million or so clones, just over 90% of which are singletons. Of the sample, 0.35% to 0.5% falls within the top ten clones. The sequenced sample was naive CD4+ T cells from PBMCs. Interpreted using the paper, the cell subset or site label stands for: CD45RA+ positively selected. The receptors come from a man in his late teens or twenties in good health. Some clones in this sample may be carry-over from other donors' samples.

This chain's CDR3 is CASSHQGDTEAFF. For the CDR3, the DNA is TGTGCCAGCAGCCACCAGGGGGACACTGAAGCTTTCTTT. This sequence joins TRBV7-9 and TRBJ1-1; TRBD1 aligns across 7 bases. The CDR3 runs 13 residues. The germline gives CDR1 SEHNR, CDR2 FQNEAQ (reference sequence). The V gene end was trimmed by 5 bases and the J gene end by 3 bases; junction bases not matched to a gene: 3.

The CDR3 reads CASSEVEDRQETQYF. The CDR3 nucleotides read TGTGCCAGCAGTGAAGTAGAGGACAGACAAGAGACCCAGTACTTC. The V gene is TRBV2, the J gene TRBJ2-5; D possibly corresponds to TRBD1 (6 bases). The CDR3 loop spans 15 amino acids. V lost 1 base to trimming and J lost 2 bases, with 11 bases between them. Per germline, CDR1 SNHLY and CDR2 FYNNEI. The variable domain in full, completed from reference TRBV2 and TRBJ2-5, reads EPEVTQTPSHQVTQMGQEVILRCVPISNHLYFYWYRQILGQKVEFLVSFYNNEISEKSEIFDDQFSVERPDGSNFTLKIRSTKLEDSAMYFCASSEVEDRQETQYFGPGTRLLVL.

This clone was seen a single time. The genes are TRBV7-2 and TRBJ2-2, with 14 bases lining up with TRBD2. Per the germline V gene, CDR1 is SGHTA and CDR2 is FQGNSA. The CDR3 runs to 16 residues. Trimming removed 5 bases from V and 5 bases from J; junction bases left unmatched: 4. As DNA, the CDR3 is TGTGCCAGCAGCATCCGACTAGCGGGAGGGACCGGGGAGCTGTTTTTT. This translates into CASSIRLAGGTGELFF.

This chain uses TRBV5-1 with TRBJ1-2, with D perhaps TRBD1 (5 bases). The CDR3 runs 13 residues. Deletions cut 1 base from V and 7 bases from J, with 11 bases between. CDR1 SGHRS and CDR2 YFSETQ come from the germline V gene. The CDR3 sequence is CASSLIGASGYTF. The CDR3 nucleotides are TGCGCCAGCAGCTTGATCGGGGCCAGTGGCTACACCTTC. The full variable domain, its missing parts supplied by reference TRBV5-1 and TRBJ1-2, is KAGVTQTPRYLIKTRGQQVTLSCSPISGHRSVSWYQQTPGQGLQFLFEYFSETQRNKGNFPGRFSGRQFSNSRSEMNVSTLELGDSALYLCASSLIGASGYTFGSGTRLTVV.

The CDR3, as DNA: TGTGCCAGCAGCTTGAGCGGGAGTAGCGTCGAGCAGTACTTC. Residues: CASSLSGSSVEQYF. The V gene is TRBV5-4, the J gene TRBJ2-7; 8 bases line up with TRBD2. This CDR3 region has 14 residues. Germline trimming cut 1 base from V and 6 bases from J; bases unmatched to any gene: 6. Germline values: CDR1 SGHNT, CDR2 YYREEE (reference sequence).

This clone has a single count. Written as DNA, the CDR3 is TGTGCCATCAGTGTAGGGACTAGCGGGATTGATGAGCAGTTCTTC. Translation: CAISVGTSGIDEQFF. V is TRBV10-3 and J is TRBJ2-1, with TRBD2 matching over 13 bases. CDR1 is ENHRY and CDR2 is SYGVKD in the germline V gene. After removal of 4 bases from V and 8 bases from J, the junction contained 5 bases not matched to a gene. The CDR3 contains 15 residues.

The chain carries TRBV9 and TRBJ2-7, with a weak D call TRBD1 (6 bases). This CDR3 contains 13 residues. Germline assignment: CDR1 SGDLS and CDR2 YYNGEE. The V and J ends lost 4 bases and 4 bases respectively, with 12 bases between them. CDR3: CASSRGTIYEQYF. Written as DNA, the CDR3 is TGTGCCAGCAGCAGGGGGACAATTTACGAGCAGTACTTC. Combining the CDR3 with reference TRBV9 and TRBJ2-7 gives the whole variable domain DSGVTQTPKHLITATGQRVTLRCSPRSGDLSVYWYQQSLDQGLQFLIQYYNGEERAKGNILERFSAQQFPDLHSELNLSSLELGDSALYFCASSRGTIYEQYFGPGTRLTVT.

The chain employs TRBV5-1 and TRBJ2-2; tentatively, D is TRBD2 (5 bases). The CDR3 sequence is 15 residues long. Trimming stripped 1 base from V and 6 bases from J, with 13 bases between. Germline-derived CDR1 and CDR2 are SGHRS and YFSETQ. The CDR3 bases are TGCGCCAGCAGCTTGTCTCGGGGTCTAGCCGGGGAGCTGTTTTTT. Its protein product is CASSLSRGLAGELFF. The full variable domain, completed using reference TRBV5-1 and TRBJ2-2, is KAGVTQTPRYLIKTRGQQVTLSCSPISGHRSVSWYQQTPGQGLQFLFEYFSETQRNKGNFPGRFSGRQFSNSRSEMNVSTLELGDSALYLCASSLSRGLAGELFFGEGSRLTVL.

The chain joins TRBV10-3 to TRBJ2-3; D is possibly TRBD1 or TRBD2 (5 bases each). CDR3 length equals 14 residues. CDR1 ENHRY and CDR2 SYGVKD come from the germline V gene. Trimming removed 6 bases at V and 2 bases at J, with 12 bases between. The CDR3 coding sequence is TGTGCCATCAGGGGTGGGGGTTTCACAGATACGCAGTATTTT. Amino acid sequence: CAIRGGGFTDTQYF.

The chain is built from TRBV28 and TRBJ1-2, with 7 bases matching TRBD1. CDR1 is MDHEN, CDR2 SYDVKM, per germline. V shed 3 bases, J shed 2 bases, and the junction held 3 bases outside the gene matches. The CDR3 consists of 14 residues. CDR3 nucleotide sequence: TGTGCCAGCAGTTTGGAGGACAGGAACTATGGCTACACCTTC. Protein sequence: CASSLEDRNYGYTF.

The chain links TRBV7-8 to TRBJ1-4; the D gene is possibly TRBD1 (5 bases). The germline gives CDR1 SGHVS, CDR2 FQNEAQ. The V end was cut by 5 bases, the J end by 5 bases, with 12 bases between. This CDR3 spans 14 amino acids. DNA for the CDR3: TGTGCCAGCAGCCCAGGTGGGGGGAATGAAAAACTGTTTTTT. The encoded protein is CASSPGGGNEKLFF.

This chain connects TRBV29-1 to TRBJ2-3; TRBD1 agrees at 9 bases. Per germline, CDR1 SQVTM and CDR2 ANQGSEA. Trimming cost V 7 bases and J 2 bases; bases outside gene matches: 7. The CDR3 is 14 residues long. This chain's CDR3 is CSAGGQGYTDTQYF. CDR3 DNA: TGCAGCGCAGGGGGACAGGGCTACACAGATACGCAGTATTTT.

CDR3 nucleotides: TGTGCCAGTAGTATGGTAGACCCTGGGGCCAACGTCCTGACTTTC. It specifies CASSMVDPGANVLTF. V gene TRBV19 combines with J gene TRBJ2-6; D gene unclear. The V gene's germline CDR1 is LNHDA and CDR2 SQIVND (reference sequence). This CDR3 contains 15 residues. Trimming left V 3 bases short and J 2 bases short, with 8 bases between.

Remarks on this clone: Additional DNA sequences in this sample encode the identical CDR3. This chain uses TRBV28 with TRBJ1-5; D is unclear. Looked up from germline, CDR1 is MDHEN and CDR2 is SYDVKM. The CDR3 loop spans 12 amino acids. Trimming stripped 3 bases from V and 5 bases from J, with 5 bases between. CDR3 DNA sequence: TGTGCCAGCAGTTTTAGTTATCAGCCCCAGCATTTT. Translation gives CASSFSYQPQHF.

Turning to this clone: The same CDR3 is also encoded by other DNA sequences in this sample. CDR3 residues: CASSPGTSGDNEQFF. In DNA form, the CDR3 reads TGCGCCAGCAGCCCGGGGACTAGCGGAGACAATGAGCAGTTCTTC. The chain uses TRBV5-1 and TRBJ2-1, with 11 bases aligning to TRBD2. This CDR3 comprises 15 residues. In germline, CDR1 is SGHRS, CDR2 YFSETQ. J lost 5 bases, V lost 4 bases, and 5 bases had no gene match.

With respect to this clone: The same CDR3 is also encoded by other DNA sequences in this sample. The chain employs TRBV2 and TRBJ1-5, with D maybe TRBD1 (5 bases). This CDR3 is built from 13 residues. Germline lookup yields CDR1 SNHLY and CDR2 FYNNEI. The germline V and J ends were trimmed by 5 bases and 2 bases, with 7 bases remaining between them. The CDR3 DNA is TGTGCCAGCAGTCGGGACGGCAATCAGCCCCAGCATTTT. It yields the protein CASSRDGNQPQHF.

In its sample, this clone was seen once. The rearrangement joins TRBV2 to TRBJ2-4; 7 nucleotides match TRBD1. In germline, CDR1 is SNHLY, CDR2 FYNNEI. The CDR3 totals 16 residues. Trimming removed 2 bases from V and 3 bases from J; junction bases left unmatched: 7. CDR3 nucleotides: TGTGCCAGCAGTGAATTTGATCCAGGGGGCAAAAACATTCAGTACTTC. Translation gives CASSEFDPGGKNIQYF. Supplemented by reference TRBV2 and TRBJ2-4, the full variable domain reads EPEVTQTPSHQVTQMGQEVILRCVPISNHLYFYWYRQILGQKVEFLVSFYNNEISEKSEIFDDQFSVERPDGSNFTLKIRSTKLEDSAMYFCASSEFDPGGKNIQYFGAGTRLSVL.

J is TRBJ1-3 and V is TRBV6-5; D is unresolved. There are 14 residues in the CDR3. CDR1 and CDR2 (germline): MNHEY, SVGAGI. V was clipped by 6 bases and J by 4 bases, with 13 bases between them. The CDR3 spells CASSRGPVGNTIYF. In DNA, the CDR3 is TGTGCCAGCAGCCGCGGACCTGTGGGAAACACCATATATTTT.

The CDR3, as DNA: TGTGCCAGCAGCGGCCTTGTTACCACCGCTAACTATGGCTACACCTTC. Translated: CASSGLVTTANYGYTF. The chain carries TRBV9 and TRBJ1-2; D remains ambiguous. The CDR3 runs 16 residues. Germline V gives CDR1 SGDLS, CDR2 YYNGEE. Deletions cut 3 bases from V and 0 bases from J, with 15 bases between.